A selection of T cell receptor beta chains follows, all from one sample in a study of patients and donors after allogeneic stem cell transplantation. One entry per CDR3 protein, called by TCRdb with MiXCR from the RT-PCR reads. Here the sample spans 10,000 to 13,000 distinct CDR3 sequences, around 20% being singletons. The specimen was blood, either unsorted or a sorted T cell fraction (not recorded which). The receptor set was obtained from a human donor who was either an allogeneic HSCT recipient or a stem cell or donor lymphocyte infusion donor (not recorded which). It is not recorded whose cells these are; they may come from a transplant donor. Both conserved end residues are part of each CDR3. A D gene is named only where the DNA matches it firmly. Size tells how often a clone was seen (once, few, many) or the class of an expanded clone, and some rows leave it out.

-	15	TRBV12-3/TRBV12-4	TRBJ1-4	many	TGTGCCAGCAGTCCTGGACTGCACCAAAATGAAAAACTGTTTTTT	CASSPGLHQNEKLFF
TRBD1	14	TRBV29-1	TRBJ1-2	many	TGCAGCGTTGACGGGGACAGCAAAACCTATGGCTACACCTTC	CSVDGDSKTYGYTF
-	13	TRBV7-9	TRBJ1-2	-	TGTGCCAGCAGCCCGGACGGTAACTATGGCTACACCTTC	CASSPDGNYGYTF
-	15	TRBV7-2	TRBJ1-2	few	TGTGCCAGCAGCTTAGCGACGCAGGCGCTCTATGGCTACACCTTC	CASSLATQALYGYTF
-	16	TRBV5-1	TRBJ2-3	many	TGCGCCAGCAGCTTTCGGGGCAGGAGGGACACAGATACGCAGTATTTT	CASSFRGRRDTDTQYF
-	12	TRBV6-2/TRBV6-3	TRBJ2-3	-	TGTGCCAGCAACGAATATGGAGATACGCAGTATTTT	CASNEYGDTQYF
-	15	TRBV2	TRBJ2-7	few	TGTGCCAGCAGTGATGTGAGACAGGAGGGCTACGAGCAGTACTTC	CASSDVRQEGYEQYF
-	13	TRBV6-1	TRBJ2-2	few	TGTGCCAGCAGTGAAGGGGGGTACGGGGAGCTGTTTTTT	CASSEGGYGELFF
-	13	TRBV7-9	TRBJ1-1	few	TGTGCCAGCAGCTTCGTGGGCAGGACTGAAGCTTTCTTT	CASSFVGRTEAFF
-	16	TRBV14	TRBJ1-4	few	-	CASSQEMGTNEKLFFF
-	15	TRBV2	TRBJ2-3	-	TGTGCCAGCAGTGAACGCGGGTCGGGCCCAGATACGCAGTATTTT	CASSERGSGPDTQYF
-	13	TRBV28	TRBJ2-5	few	TGTGCCAGCAGCCCCGTGGGTTGGGAGACCCAGTACTTC	CASSPVGWETQYF
-	12	TRBV20-1	TRBJ1-1	many	TGCAGTGCTAGCCGAACTAACACTGAAGCTTTCTTT	CSASRTNTEAFF
TRBD1	13	TRBV6-6	TRBJ2-5	many	TGTGCCACCAAGACAGGGCAAATACAGACCCAGTACTTC	CATKTGQIQTQYF
TRBD1	14	TRBV27	TRBJ1-5	-	TGTGCCAGCAGTCCGGACAGGGGGGATCAGCCCCAGCATTTT	CASSPDRGDQPQHF
TRBD2	16	TRBV7-2	TRBJ2-3	-	TGTGCCAGCAGCTTTTCTAGCGGGGGGGCCACAGATACGCAGTATTTT	CASSFSSGGATDTQYF
TRBD2	14	TRBV24-1	TRBJ2-1	-	TGTGCCACCAGGGGTGGAGCGGGGGCCGATGAGCAGTTCTTC	CATRGGAGADEQFF
TRBD1	19	TRBV7-2	TRBJ1-6	-	TGTGCCAGCAGCCTTCCGCCCTGGGACAGCAGCTCCTATAATTCACCCCTCCACTTT	CASSLPPWDSSSYNSPLHF
-	15	TRBV7-9	TRBJ1-5	few	TGTAACAGCAGCTTAGACGCGCAGGCAAATCAGCCCCAGCATTTT	CNSSLDAQANQPQHF
-	15	TRBV5-4	TRBJ2-7	-	TGTGCCAGCAGCCCAGCCGGGACTCACTCTGTCCAGCAGTACTTC	CASSPAGTHSVQQYF
TRBD1	15	TRBV7-2	TRBJ1-3	-	TGTGCCAGCAGCCGGGACAGCCACTCTGGAAACACCATATATTTT	CASSRDSHSGNTIYF
-	13	TRBV3-2	TRBJ1-5	many	TGTGCCAGCAGCCAAGGCGTCGATCAGCCCCAGCATTTT	CASSQGVDQPQHF